The 26 T cell receptor beta chains below were found in one sample sequenced in a study of cytomegalovirus exposure and HLA in healthy donors. PCR used 60 Vbeta primers and 13 Jbeta primers. Data came from immunoSEQ multiplex PCR; TCRdb stores just in-frame clones and leaves some out. The sample consists of about 130,000 clones, 17% of them appearing once. Sequencing was done on a sample of PBMCs. The receptors stem from a female donor in good health and CMV-seropositive.

CDR3 region: CASSQNWFRQRGNTGELFF. The CDR3 bases are TGCGCCAGCAGCCAGAATTGGTTTAGGCAGCGGGGGAACACCGGGGAGCTGTTTTTT. The chain combines TRBV4-1 with TRBJ2-2; 7 nucleotides agree with TRBD2. Germline V gives CDR1 MGHRA, CDR2 YSYEKL. This CDR3 is 19 amino acids long. The trim removed 3 bases at V and 1 base at J, leaving 14 bases unmatched.

This clone has only a few counts. The V and J genes are TRBV5-6 and TRBJ2-5; D is undetermined. Germline V gene lookup returns CDR1 SGHDT and CDR2 YYEEEE. The CDR3 is made up of 13 amino acids. The V gene lost 3 bases and the J gene lost 5 bases, with 11 bases spanning the gap. In DNA, the CDR3 is TGTGCCAGCAGCTATGACGCCGGGGAGACCCAGTACTTC. Its translation: CASSYDAGETQYF. The entire variable domain, with the rest obtained from reference TRBV5-6 and TRBJ2-5, is as follows: DAGVTQSPTHLIKTRGQQVTLRCSPKSGHDTVSWYQQALGQGPQFIFQYYEEEERQRGNFPDRFSGHQFPNYSSELNVNALLLGDSALYLCASSYDAGETQYFGPGTRLLVL.

This clone has only a few counts. This sequence joins TRBV7-9 and TRBJ1-3; D possibly corresponds to TRBD1 (6 bases). CDR3 length: 15 residues. V dropped 5 bases and J dropped 8 bases, with 19 bases sitting between them. CDR1 is SEHNR, CDR2 FQNEAQ, per germline (reference sequence). Here the CDR3 reads CASSPYTGFHDTIYF. In DNA, the CDR3 is TGTGCCAGCAGCCCTTACACAGGGTTTCATGACACCATATATTTT. The whole variable domain, filled in from reference TRBV7-9 and TRBJ1-3, reads DTGVSQNPRHKITKRGQNVTFRCDPISEHNRLYWYRQTLGQGPEFLTYFQNEAQLEKSRLLSDRFSAERPKGSFSTLEIQRTEQGDSAMYLCASSPYTGFHDTIYFGEGSWLTVV.

This clone was seen a few times. The chain employs TRBV30 and TRBJ1-2; 7 bases are a match to TRBD1. The CDR3 covers 17 residues. The ends lost 5 bases at V and 5 bases at J; junction bases unmatched: 20. Germline CDR1 GTSNPN, CDR2 SVGIG (reference sequence). This CDR3 is CAWLVAGTAIWGYGYTF. The CDR3 DNA reads as TGTGCCTGGCTGGTTGCTGGGACAGCGATCTGGGGGTATGGCTACACCTTC.

This clone was counted between two and nine times. The chain links TRBV10-3 to TRBJ2-1; TRBD1 is a possible D gene (6 bases). V shed 6 bases and J shed 5 bases, with 20 bases lying between them. The CDR3 runs to 16 residues. Germline assignment: CDR1 ENHRY and CDR2 SYGVKD. The CDR3 region has the DNA TGTGCCATCAGCCTAGGACAGCAAACAATTCACAATGAGCAGTTCTTC. Its protein is CAISLGQQTIHNEQFF.

In this sample, this clone turned up a few times. The chain has TRBV29-1 and TRBJ1-1; D is possibly TRBD1 (6 bases). Germline-derived CDR1 and CDR2 are SQVTM and ANQGSEA. This CDR3 region has 12 residues. Trimming removed 0 bases at V and 11 bases at J, with 13 bases between. CDR3 nucleotide sequence: TGCAGCGTTGAAGAGACAGGATGGTATGCTTTCTTT. Translating it yields CSVEETGWYAFF.

This clone was found a few times. The chain links TRBV4-3 to TRBJ2-5; D is unresolved. The germline gives CDR1 LGHNA, CDR2 YSLEER. V shed 0 bases and J shed 1 base, with 6 bases lying between them. The CDR3 is 14 residues long. The CDR3 DNA follows: TGCGCCAGCAGCCAAGAATACAGCCAAGAGACCCAGTACTTC. Its translation is CASSQEYSQETQYF.

This chain uses TRBV2 with TRBJ1-1, with a tentative D call TRBD1 (6 bases). The CDR3 has 13 residues. Germline loops: CDR1 SNHLY, CDR2 FYNNEI. The V end lost 5 bases, the J end lost 8 bases, and 15 bases lay between the germline ends. The CDR3 nucleotides are TGTGCCAGCAGTTCGACAGGTCGCGCCGAAGCTTTCTTT. Protein sequence: CASSSTGRAEAFF.

This chain joins TRBV15 and TRBJ2-6; no reliable D call. CDR3 size: 14 residues. Germline values: CDR1 LNHNV, CDR2 YYDKDF (reference sequence). With 5 bases removed from V and 1 base from J, the gap between germline ends came to 6 bases. CDR3 sequence reads: CATSLVSGANVLTF. DNA of the CDR3: TGTGCCACCAGCCTAGTTTCTGGGGCCAACGTCCTGACTTTC.

The chain employs TRBV4-1 and TRBJ2-3, with 7 bases fitting TRBD2. With 0 bases clipped from V and 4 bases from J, the junction kept 4 bases outside the gene matches. In germline, CDR1 is MGHRA, CDR2 YSYEKL. The CDR3 spans 15 residues. CDR3 DNA: TGCGCCAGCAGCCAAGATAGGGAGGGCTCAGATACGCAGTATTTT. It encodes CASSQDREGSDTQYF.

The chain has TRBV7-6 and TRBJ2-5, with TRBD1 as a possible D gene (5 bases). Trimming left V 2 bases short and J 0 bases short, with 13 bases between. Germline V gene sequence: CDR1 SGHVS, CDR2 FNYEAQ. The CDR3 is 16 residues long. CDR3 residues: CASSLWLGEDQETQYF. The CDR3 bases are TGTGCCAGCAGCTTATGGTTAGGGGAAGACCAAGAGACCCAGTACTTC.

This clone was observed a handful of times. The chain has TRBV6-5 and TRBJ2-5; tentative D call: TRBD1 (5 bases). The CDR3 is 13 amino acids. Germline V gene sequence: CDR1 MNHEY, CDR2 SVGAGI. Between the trimmed V and J ends, which lost 8 bases and 2 bases, there was a span of 12 bases. This CDR3 reads CASWSGAQETQYF. The CDR3 region has the DNA TGTGCCAGCTGGTCTGGGGCGCAAGAGACCCAGTACTTC.

In this sample, this clone turned up a few times. This chain connects TRBV5-6 to TRBJ2-7; D is perhaps TRBD2 (6 bases). Germline CDR1 SGHDT, CDR2 YYEEEE. V was shortened by 4 bases and J by 4 bases, with 15 bases between the two germline ends. The CDR3 has 14 residues. The DNA for the CDR3 is TGTGCCAGCAGCCCCTGGGGGGAATTATACGAGCAGTACTTC. Amino acid sequence: CASSPWGELYEQYF.

This clone was detected a few times. The rearrangement uses TRBV28 and TRBJ2-1; D is possibly TRBD2 (6 bases). Trimming removed 4 bases from V and 4 bases from J, with 17 bases in between. CDR3 length equals 16 residues. Germline V lookup: CDR1 MDHEN, CDR2 SYDVKM. DNA of the CDR3: TGTGCCAGCAGTTCGGGGCGGGGCGAGGTTTACAATGAGCAGTTCTTC. As protein: CASSSGRGEVYNEQFF.

In this sample, this clone turned up a few times. The V gene is TRBV28, the J gene TRBJ2-7; D is possibly TRBD2 (6 bases). This CDR3 comprises 13 residues. With 6 bases removed from V and 0 bases from J, the gap between germline ends came to 9 bases. Germline loops: CDR1 MDHEN, CDR2 SYDVKM. In nucleotides, the CDR3 is TGTGCCAGCAGCCGGGGGAGCTCCTACGAGCAGTACTTC. Its protein is CASSRGSSYEQYF.

This clone was detected only a few times. This chain joins TRBV7-2 and TRBJ2-6; D is undetermined. The CDR3 contains 16 residues. The germline V gene encodes CDR1 SGHTA and CDR2 FQGNSA. V lost 4 bases to trimming and J lost 0 bases, with 10 bases between them. The DNA for the CDR3 is TGTGCCAGCAGCTCCCCGTCCCGCTCTGGGGCCAACGTCCTGACTTTC. Translation gives CASSSPSRSGANVLTF.

V and J are TRBV5-1 and TRBJ2-2; TRBD1 is a possible D gene (5 bases). CDR1 is SGHRS, CDR2 YFSETQ, per germline. Trimming left V 2 bases short and J 1 base short, with 9 bases between. The CDR3 extends over 15 amino acids. CDR3 loop: CASSLRQQNTGELFF. CDR3 nucleotide sequence: TGCGCCAGCAGCTTACGACAGCAGAACACCGGGGAGCTGTTTTTT.

The chain joins TRBV28 to TRBJ1-2; no clear D gene. This CDR3 region has 10 residues. In germline, CDR1 is MDHEN, CDR2 SYDVKM. Trimming shortened V by 4 bases and J by 6 bases, and 3 bases separated the two germline ends. As DNA, the CDR3 is TGTGCCAGCAGTTCCAATGGCTACACCTTC. Translating it yields CASSSNGYTF.

The chain is built from TRBV7-9 and TRBJ2-7; maybe TRBD1 (6 bases). This CDR3 comprises 15 residues. Germline CDR1 is SEHNR and CDR2 is FQNEAQ (reference sequence). Trimming cost V 2 bases and J 4 bases, with 15 bases left between them. CDR3 sequence (DNA): TGTGCCAGCAGCTTACCATCACAGGGAGTATACGAGCAGTACTTC. This gives the protein CASSLPSQGVYEQYF.

The chain combines TRBV30 with TRBJ2-6, with 10 bases lining up with TRBD1. Germline values: CDR1 GTSNPN, CDR2 SVGIG (reference sequence). The CDR3 spans 15 residues. This CDR3 reads CAGGTGVSGANVLTF. The CDR3 DNA reads TGTGCTGGGGGGACAGGGGTGTCTGGGGCCAACGTCCTGACTTTC.

The table lists this clone with a few counts. The chain combines TRBV6-5 with TRBJ2-7; 9 nucleotides agree with TRBD1. The CDR3 is made up of 14 amino acids. Per germline, CDR1 MNHEY and CDR2 SVGAGI. Trimming took 6 bases from V and 3 from J; bases not matched to a gene: 6. This CDR3 reads CASRSPGQGYEQYF. DNA of the CDR3: TGTGCCAGCAGGTCCCCGGGACAGGGCTACGAGCAGTACTTC.

The J gene is TRBJ2-7, the V gene TRBV18; TRBD1 matches 7 bases. The CDR3 is made up of 15 amino acids. Germline lookup yields CDR1 KGHSH and CDR2 LQKENI. After removal of 3 bases from V and 7 bases from J, the junction contained 12 bases not matched to a gene. The CDR3 region is CASSPRGTAVGEQYF. The CDR3 DNA follows: TGTGCCAGCTCACCCAGGGGGACGGCGGTCGGAGAGCAGTACTTC.

This clone was picked up a small number of times. This chain joins TRBV9 and TRBJ1-1, with a tentative D call TRBD1 (6 bases). Looked up from germline, CDR1 is SGDLS and CDR2 is YYNGEE. The V end was cut by 4 bases, the J end by 5 bases, with 15 bases between. The CDR3 totals 14 residues. In nucleotides, the CDR3 is TGTGCCAGCAGCCCACAGGGAATTGAGACTGAAGCTTTCTTT. Protein product: CASSPQGIETEAFF.

This chain connects TRBV11-1 to TRBJ1-1, with 9 bases matching TRBD1. CDR1 is SGHAT, CDR2 FQDESV, per germline (reference sequence). V was clipped by 5 bases and J by 8 bases; unmatched bases: 15. The CDR3 contains 16 residues. The CDR3 spells CASSPRDRARSNEAFF. CDR3 bases: TGTGCCAGCAGCCCCCGGGACAGGGCACGATCCAACGAAGCTTTCTTT.

This sequence joins TRBV5-1 and TRBJ1-2, with D perhaps TRBD1 (6 bases). Germline-derived CDR1 and CDR2 are SGHRS and YFSETQ. This CDR3 has 15 amino acids. Trimming left V 4 bases short and J 4 bases short, with 17 bases between. The CDR3 DNA is TGCGCCAGCAGCCCCGGGGCGGGGGGCCGCTATGGCTACACCTTC. It translates to CASSPGAGGRYGYTF.

The V call is TRBV9, the J call TRBJ2-3, with D perhaps TRBD2 (7 bases). Trimming removed 4 bases from V and 0 bases from J, with 12 bases in between. Germline-derived CDR1 and CDR2 are SGDLS and YYNGEE. The CDR3 contains 15 residues. CDR3 amino acids: CASSTSGGSTDTQYF. DNA for the CDR3: TGTGCCAGCAGCACCTCGGGGGGCAGCACAGATACGCAGTATTTT.